One and the same sample provided the 19 T cell receptor beta chains below, sequenced in a study of T-cell memory formation after mild COVID-19. TCRdb re-analysed the 5' RACE reads in MiXCR, keeping a single row per CDR3 protein. The repertoire includes approximately 400,000 distinct CDR3 sequences, around 17% of them detected once, and roughly 21% sits in the top ten. The sequenced material came from PBMCs or a T cell subset sorted from them (not recorded which). Receptor source: a man aged 18 to 29 who had mild COVID-19 (a few samples of this study predate the infection). Cell type and time point are not known.

This clonotype was observed many times. The V and J genes are TRBV7-9 and TRBJ2-3; D not resolved. In germline, CDR1 is SEHNR, CDR2 FQNEAQ (reference sequence). This CDR3 spans 14 amino acids. Trimming removed 9 bases from V and 1 base from J, with 14 bases in between. As DNA, the CDR3 is TGTGCCAGTAGGCTCAGCTCCGGCACAGATACGCAGTATTTT. It yields the protein CASRLSSGTDTQYF.

This chain connects TRBV3-1 to TRBJ2-3, with a weak D call TRBD2 (5 bases). The CDR3 has 14 residues. Per germline, CDR1 LGHDT and CDR2 YNNKEL (reference sequence). V was pared by 1 base and J by 6 bases, with 11 bases between. CDR3 coding DNA: TGTGCCAGCAGCCAAGCCACGGGCGGGGATACGCAGTATTTT. Protein: CASSQATGGDTQYF.

This clonotype turned up a few times. The chain recombines TRBV7-8 with TRBJ2-2; 10 bases agree with TRBD1. The V gene end was trimmed by 3 bases and the J gene end by 7 bases; junction bases not matched to a gene: 5. The CDR3 runs to 15 residues. Germline-derived CDR1 and CDR2 are SGHVS and FQNEAQ. CDR3 sequence reads: CASSFPGQGNGELFF. The CDR3 DNA reads as TGTGCCAGCAGCTTCCCGGGACAGGGGAACGGGGAGCTGTTTTTT.

In its sample, this clonotype was seen a few times. The V and J genes are TRBV5-1 and TRBJ1-1; tentative D call: TRBD1 (6 bases). The CDR3 consists of 14 residues. The germline V gene encodes CDR1 SGHRS and CDR2 YFSETQ. The V end was cut by 1 base, the J end by 4 bases, with 11 bases between. In nucleotides, the CDR3 is TGCGCCAGCAGCTTGAGGGGGAGGGTCACTGAAGCTTTCTTT. This codes for CASSLRGRVTEAFF. Full variable domain (outside the CDR3, taken from reference TRBV5-1 and TRBJ1-1): KAGVTQTPRYLIKTRGQQVTLSCSPISGHRSVSWYQQTPGQGLQFLFEYFSETQRNKGNFPGRFSGRQFSNSRSEMNVSTLELGDSALYLCASSLRGRVTEAFFGQGTRLTVV.

The chain has TRBV18 and TRBJ1-6, with D unresolved. Trimming took off 3 bases at V and 5 bases at J, with 11 bases between the two ends. Germline values: CDR1 KGHSH, CDR2 LQKENI. CDR3 size: 15 residues. The chain's CDR3 is CASSPERVDNSPLHF. The CDR3 DNA sequence: TGTGCCAGCTCACCGGAACGAGTGGATAATTCACCCCTCCACTTT.

The V gene is TRBV6-5, the J gene TRBJ1-1; TRBD1 might be the D (5 bases). Germline V gives CDR1 MNHEY, CDR2 SVGAGI. The V end was cut by 5 bases, the J end by 1 base, with 17 bases between. The CDR3 has 16 amino acids. DNA of the CDR3: TGTGCCAGCAGTCGGGACCCCCAGAGGGGGAACACTGAAGCTTTCTTT. Translated, it gives CASSRDPQRGNTEAFF.

The chain recombines TRBV19 with TRBJ1-1; D unclear. Germline CDR1 LNHDA, CDR2 SQIVND (reference sequence). V was trimmed by 3 bases and J by 3 bases, leaving 8 bases between them. The CDR3 is 13 amino acids. CDR3 amino acids: CASSMEGYTEAFF. The CDR3 nucleotides are TGTGCCAGTAGTATGGAGGGATACACTGAAGCTTTCTTT.

This clonotype came up many times. V is TRBV7-7 and J is TRBJ2-7, with 10 bases lining up with TRBD1. Germline CDR1 is SSHAT and CDR2 is FNYEAQ (reference sequence). CDR3 length: 15 residues. J was trimmed by 7 bases and V by 1 base; bases with no gene match: 7. The CDR3 here is CASSLGPPGQGEQYF. In nucleotides, the CDR3 is TGTGCCAGCAGCTTAGGGCCCCCGGGACAGGGGGAGCAGTACTTC.

This clonotype came up a few times. The chain uses TRBV11-2 and TRBJ2-7, with TRBD1 matching 9 bases. The CDR3 consists of 14 residues. Germline lookup yields CDR1 SGHAT and CDR2 FQNNGV. J was trimmed by 2 bases and V by 5 bases; bases with no gene match: 4. The CDR3 reads CASSNRDRAYEQYF. The CDR3 nucleotides are TGTGCCAGCAGCAACCGGGACAGGGCCTACGAGCAGTACTTC.

This clonotype was seen more than once but under ten times. The rearrangement links TRBV27 to TRBJ2-6; D not resolved. In germline, CDR1 is MNHEY, CDR2 SMNVEV (reference sequence). V lost 8 bases to trimming and J lost 0 bases, with 11 bases between them. The CDR3 runs 15 residues. CDR3 sequence reads: CASGLRTSGANVLTF. The CDR3 bases are TGTGCCAGCGGGTTAAGGACCTCTGGGGCCAACGTCCTGACTTTC.

This clonotype appeared many times. The J gene is TRBJ2-1, the V gene TRBV7-9; 7 bases align to TRBD2. This CDR3 spans 13 amino acids. The trim removed 8 bases at V and 0 bases at J, leaving 1 base unmatched. Germline V CDR1 and CDR2: SEHNR, FQNEAQ (reference sequence). CDR3 nucleotides: TGTGCCAGCCGGGGGGACTCCTACAATGAGCAGTTCTTC. Its protein product is CASRGDSYNEQFF.

Only a few counts were recorded for this clonotype. The chain couples TRBV5-1 to TRBJ1-4, with 10 bases aligning to TRBD1. The CDR3 is made up of 15 amino acids. Germline trimming cut 4 bases from V and 6 bases from J; bases unmatched to any gene: 6. The germline V gene encodes CDR1 SGHRS and CDR2 YFSETQ. CDR3 protein: CASSQTGTGDEKLFF. The CDR3 DNA is TGCGCCAGCAGCCAAACCGGGACAGGGGATGAAAAACTGTTTTTT.

This clonotype was detected only a few times. This rearrangement joins TRBV20-1 to TRBJ2-5; no clear D. This CDR3 comprises 13 residues. CDR1 and CDR2 from the germline V gene are DFQATT and SNEGSKA (reference sequence). V lost 0 bases and J lost 2, with 7 bases in between. The CDR3 loop reads CSARDFLQETQYF. The CDR3, as DNA: TGCAGTGCTAGAGATTTTCTACAAGAGACCCAGTACTTC.

This clonotype was counted a few times. The chain employs TRBV6-1 and TRBJ1-5; a weak D match, TRBD1 (5 bases). Germline assignment: CDR1 MNHNS and CDR2 SASEGT. The V and J ends lost 1 base and 9 bases respectively, with 10 bases between them. The CDR3 contains 13 residues. The CDR3 nucleotides are TGTGCCAGCAGTGAAGAGAAAAGGGGGCCCCAGCATTTT. As protein: CASSEEKRGPQHF.

This clonotype turned up a few times. The chain couples TRBV25-1 to TRBJ1-6; 9 positions agree with TRBD1. This CDR3 region has 19 residues. Losses at the gene ends were 1 base for V and 1 base for J; bases not matched to a gene: 8. Germline CDR1 is MGHDK and CDR2 is SYGVNS. CDR3 loop: CASSESPGQGGSYNSPLHF. CDR3 sequence (DNA): TGTGCCAGCAGTGAATCCCCGGGACAGGGTGGATCCTATAATTCACCCCTCCACTTT.

This chain uses TRBV6-1 with TRBJ1-2, with D possibly being TRBD1 (5 bases). V gave up 4 bases and J gave up 4 bases, with 10 bases separating them. Per germline, CDR1 MNHNS and CDR2 SASEGT. This CDR3 is built from 13 residues. The DNA for the CDR3 is TGTGCCAGCAGTGCCACGCAGGGCTATGGCTACACCTTC. As protein: CASSATQGYGYTF.

This clonotype was seen only once. The chain uses TRBV5-5 and TRBJ2-7, with D perhaps assigned TRBD1 or TRBD2 (5 bases each). This CDR3 is built from 14 residues. Germline V lookup: CDR1 SGHKS, CDR2 YYEKEE (reference sequence). V lost 4 bases and J lost 3, with 14 bases in between. The DNA for the CDR3 is TGTGCCAGCAGCAGCCTGGGGGTATTCTACGAGCAGTACGTC. This codes for CASSSLGVFYEQYV.

The chain employs TRBV6-5 and TRBJ1-2, with D tentatively TRBD1 (6 bases). Germline V gene lookup returns CDR1 MNHEY and CDR2 SVGAGI. V was cut by 8 bases and J by 8 bases, with 18 bases left in between. The CDR3 runs 13 residues. CDR3 sequence: CASRPGAFLGYTF. The DNA of the CDR3 is TGTGCCAGCCGGCCGGGGGCGTTCCTGGGCTACACCTTC.

The V gene is TRBV5-1, the J gene TRBJ2-1; D tentatively reads TRBD1 or TRBD2 (7 bases each). In germline, CDR1 is SGHRS, CDR2 YFSETQ. The CDR3 has 15 residues. Trimming left V 3 bases short and J 4 bases short, with 14 bases between. The CDR3 reads CASSWEGAEYNEQFF. The CDR3 coding sequence is TGCGCCAGCAGCTGGGAGGGGGCTGAGTACAATGAGCAGTTCTTC.